A selection of T cell receptor beta chains follows, all from one sample in a study of T cells in Graves' hyperthyroidism and ophthalmopathy. TCRdb re-called the multiplex PCR reads with MiXCR, one entry per CDR3 protein. The table shows about 770,000 distinct CDR3 sequences, with under 20% occurring only once. What was sequenced was blood. The source of these receptors is a woman between 50 and 59 years old with Graves' hyperthyroidism that later progressed to Graves' ophthalmopathy. The CDR3 runs from the conserved cysteine through the conserved F or W. The D gene is left open where the match is weak. Rows give clone size only sometimes, using once, few, many, or a class for an expanded clone.

J	size	V	D	CDR3	DNA
TRBJ1-2	many	TRBV2	NA	CASSDGTANYGYTF	TGTGCCAGCAGTGACGGCACGGCTAACTATGGCTACACCTTC
TRBJ1-1	NA	TRBV5-1	NA	CAGSPPTGLNTEAFF	TGCGCCGGCAGCCCACCAACAGGGTTGAACACTGAAGCTTTCTTT
TRBJ1-1	many	TRBV20-1	NA	CSARDPGGLDTEAFF	TGCAGTGCTAGAGATCCGGGGGGGCTTGACACTGAAGCTTTCTTT
TRBJ2-3	many	TRBV2	NA	CASSEAARPDTQYF	TGTGCCAGCAGTGAGGCCGCCCGTCCGGATACGCAGTATTTT
TRBJ1-1	few	TRBV9	NA	CASSPPTDEAFF	TGTGCCAGCAGCCCCCCGACGGATGAAGCTTTCTTT
TRBJ2-7	few	TRBV4-1	NA	CASSQSSRVEQYF	TGCGCCAGCAGCCAATCGTCCCGTGTGGAGCAGTACTTC
TRBJ2-5	few	TRBV7-9	NA	CASSLQGLGETQYF	TGTGCCAGCAGCTTACAGGGGCTCGGGGAGACCCAGTACTTC
TRBJ1-2	many	TRBV12-3/TRBV12-4	NA	CASSLGGFGYTF	TGTGCCAGCAGTCTCGGGGGGTTTGGCTACACCTTC
TRBJ2-1	NA	TRBV11-2	NA	CASSLDRDGGSYNEQFF	TGTGCCAGCAGCTTAGATCGGGACGGGGGATCTTACAATGAGCAGTTCTTC
TRBJ2-1	few	TRBV14	NA	CASSPEREMRYNEQFF	TGTGCCAGCAGCCCGGAAAGAGAGATGCGGTACAATGAGCAGTTCTTC
TRBJ1-5	many	TRBV27	NA	CASSLVYNQPQHF	TGTGCCAGCAGTCTCGTATACAATCAGCCCCAGCATTTT
TRBJ2-7	many	TRBV3-1	TRBD2	CASSQEGAGSYEQYF	TGTGCCAGCAGCCAAGAAGGAGCGGGGAGTTACGAGCAGTACTTC
TRBJ1-1	once	TRBV6-1	NA	CASTPAVMKPFF	TGTGCCAGCACCCCCGCGGTTATGAAACCTTTCTTT
TRBJ1-1	NA	TRBV27	TRBD1	CASSPWTGGVNTEAFF	TGTGCCAGCAGTCCATGGACAGGGGGCGTGAACACTGAAGCTTTCTTT
TRBJ2-5	NA	TRBV20-1	NA	CSARGGLGLRETQYF	TGCAGTGCTAGAGGGGGGCTTGGGCTTCGAGAGACCCAGTACTTC
TRBJ1-6	many	TRBV20-1	NA	CSAGAGNSPLHF	TGCAGTGCTGGTGCGGGGAACTCACCCCTCCACTTT
TRBJ2-1	NA	TRBV12-3/TRBV12-4	NA	CASSFLNRRVEQFF	TGTGCCAGCAGTTTCCTGAACAGGAGGGTTGAGCAGTTCTTC